These 11 T cell receptor beta chains originate from one sample sequenced in a study of response to subunit inactivated influenza vaccine. TCRdb processed the RT-PCR reads anew with MiXCR; each CDR3 protein has one entry. This sample yields 500,000 or so distinct CDR3 sequences, of which roughly 9.7% are seen a single time; 12% belongs to the top ten. The sequenced sample was PBMCs from blood, obtained around seven weeks after vaccination. These receptors were taken from a man in his fifties or sixties who received an inactivated influenza vaccine.

The chain has TRBV5-1 and TRBJ2-2; 9 bases agree with TRBD2. The CDR3 is made up of 17 amino acids. Per germline, CDR1 SGHRS and CDR2 YFSETQ. Germline trimming cut 4 bases from V and 1 base from J; bases unmatched to any gene: 8. This chain's CDR3 is CASSATGLALNTGELFF. CDR3 bases: TGCGCCAGCAGCGCAACTGGACTAGCGTTGAACACCGGGGAGCTGTTTTTT. The whole variable domain, filled in from reference TRBV5-1 and TRBJ2-2, reads KAGVTQTPRYLIKTRGQQVTLSCSPISGHRSVSWYQQTPGQGLQFLFEYFSETQRNKGNFPGRFSGRQFSNSRSEMNVSTLELGDSALYLCASSATGLALNTGELFFGEGSRLTVL.

This clonotype came up a few times. The chain uses TRBV5-1 and TRBJ2-3, with TRBD1 matching over 8 bases. The CDR3 length is 15 residues. The J segment lost 3 bases and the V segment lost 4 bases, leaving 7 bases of the junction unmatched. Germline values: CDR1 SGHRS, CDR2 YFSETQ. Here the CDR3 reads CASSRQGIGTDTQYF. Here the CDR3 DNA reads TGCGCCAGCAGCCGACAGGGGATCGGTACAGATACGCAGTATTTT.

This chain joins TRBV28 and TRBJ2-2; 10 positions match TRBD2. The germline V gene encodes CDR1 MDHEN and CDR2 SYDVKM. This CDR3 has 18 residues. The V gene end was trimmed by 5 bases and the J gene end by 2 bases; junction bases not matched to a gene: 11. The CDR3 sequence: CASSPWLAGVVNTGELFF. The CDR3 region has the DNA TGTGCCAGCAGTCCCTGGCTAGCGGGGGTTGTCAACACCGGGGAGCTGTTTTTT.

This clonotype was found a few times. The J gene is TRBJ2-1, the V gene TRBV19; weak D call: TRBD1 (7 bases). Germline V CDR1 and CDR2: LNHDA, SQIVND (reference sequence). V was pared by 5 bases and J by 2 bases, with 13 bases between. The CDR3 sequence is 15 residues long. The CDR3 DNA reads as TGTGCCAGTAGTCCCAGGGGGGATACCTACAATGAGCAGTTCTTC. Amino acid sequence: CASSPRGDTYNEQFF.

V usage is TRBV20-1 and J usage is TRBJ2-5, with unresolved D. V lost 6 bases and J 2 bases, leaving 16 bases between the germline ends. This CDR3 is 14 amino acids long. Germline CDR1 DFQATT, CDR2 SNEGSKA (reference sequence). CDR3 sequence: CSATPGPKQETQYF. The CDR3 nucleotides read TGCAGTGCAACTCCGGGCCCTAAGCAAGAGACCCAGTACTTC.

V is TRBV4-2 and J is TRBJ1-2, with 7 bases aligning to TRBD1. V shed 3 bases and J 0 bases; nucleotides not matched to a gene: 7. Germline V lookup: CDR1 LGHNA, CDR2 YNFKEQ. The CDR3 totals 16 residues. CDR3: CASSQITGASNYGYTF. In nucleotides, the CDR3 is TGTGCCAGCAGCCAGATTACAGGGGCCTCTAACTATGGCTACACCTTC.

The table lists this clonotype with many counts. The chain carries TRBV20-1 and TRBJ1-2; D remains unclear. There are 15 residues in the CDR3. Per germline, CDR1 DFQATT and CDR2 SNEGSKA (reference sequence). V lost 1 base and J lost 4, with 16 bases in between. The CDR3 loop reads CSARATTGPFYGYTF. CDR3 sequence (DNA): TGCAGTGCTAGAGCGACCACGGGCCCCTTCTATGGCTACACCTTC.

This clonotype was counted a few times. The chain recombines TRBV3-1 with TRBJ2-5, with 12 bases aligning to TRBD2. The V gene end was trimmed by 4 bases and the J gene end by 4 bases; junction bases not matched to a gene: 10. The germline V gene has CDR1 LGHDT and CDR2 YNNKEL (reference sequence). The CDR3 is 17 amino acids. CDR3 loop: CASSRSRTSGVLETQYF. The CDR3 DNA follows: TGTGCCAGCAGCCGTTCGAGGACTAGCGGGGTCTTAGAGACCCAGTACTTC.

This clonotype appeared many times. The genes are TRBV11-2 and TRBJ2-5; D possibly uses TRBD1 or TRBD2 (5 bases each). The CDR3 contains 13 residues. Trimming shortened V by 3 bases and J by 4 bases, and 9 bases separated the two germline ends. Germline V gene data show CDR1 as SGHAT and CDR2 as FQNNGV. CDR3: CASSFGTGETQYF. Here the CDR3 DNA reads TGTGCCAGCAGCTTCGGGACGGGAGAGACCCAGTACTTC.

This clonotype was found a few times. The chain joins TRBV12-3 or TRBV12-4 to TRBJ2-2; 7 nucleotides match TRBD1. V was pared by 5 bases and J by 6 bases, with 6 bases of the junction left unmatched. The length of the CDR3 is 14 residues. The CDR3 nucleotides are TGTGCCAGCAGTAGAGACAGGGCCCCCGGGGAGCTGTTTTTT. This sequence encodes CASSRDRAPGELFF.

This clonotype was seen at least ten times. At one of its ends the junction is not consistent with the germline gene, which may arise from a read error. The V and J genes are TRBV5-1 and TRBJ2-2; 10 bases line up with TRBD2. The CDR3 has 15 residues. Looked up from germline, CDR1 is SGHRS and CDR2 is YFSETQ. The CDR3 DNA sequence: TGTGCCAGCAGTTTCCGGACTAGCGGCACCGGGGAGCTGTTTTTT. This sequence encodes CASSFRTSGTGELFF.